These 16 T cell receptor beta chains were sequenced from one sample in a study of OX40 agonist ivuxolimab in advanced cancers. Only in-frame clones appear in the TCRdb table, and some are missing; sequencing was by immunoSEQ multiplex PCR. Altogether 63,000 or so clones are present, roughly nine tenths being singletons, with the ten largest covering 4% to 4.5%. Sample: CD4+ or CD8+ T cells sorted from blood, taken in a trial of the OX40 agonist ivuxolimab. These receptors were collected from an adult with an advanced solid tumor such as melanoma, head and neck, liver or kidney cancer.

The chain joins TRBV28 to TRBJ1-2; D gene uncertain. The CDR3 contains 14 residues. The germline V gene encodes CDR1 MDHEN and CDR2 SYDVKM. The V and J ends lost 6 bases and 4 bases respectively, with 15 bases between them. The chain's CDR3 is CASRRTGFAYGYTF. CDR3 DNA sequence: TGTGCCAGCAGGCGTACTGGATTTGCCTATGGCTACACCTTC.

The chain links TRBV18 to TRBJ2-3; possible D gene TRBD2, 5 bases. With 2 bases removed from V and 3 bases from J, the gap between germline ends came to 9 bases. The CDR3 sequence is 14 residues long. Germline-derived CDR1 and CDR2 are KGHSH and LQKENI. The CDR3 sequence is CASSPLGVTDTQYF. Written as DNA, the CDR3 is TGTGCCAGCTCACCATTGGGAGTTACAGATACGCAGTATTTT.

The chain carries TRBV29-1 and TRBJ2-5; TRBD2 matches 8 bases. Germline lookup yields CDR1 SQVTM and CDR2 ANQGSEA. The V and J ends lost 3 bases and 3 bases, in that order; junction bases with no gene match: 9. The CDR3 runs to 15 residues. DNA of the CDR3: TGCAGCGTTGATGCCTCCGGGACTAGAAAAGAGACCCAGTACTTC. Its translation: CSVDASGTRKETQYF.

V and J are TRBV10-1 and TRBJ2-1; 9 nucleotides align to TRBD2. With 0 bases clipped from V and 7 bases from J, the junction kept 7 bases outside the gene matches. The V gene's germline CDR1 is WNHNN and CDR2 SYGVQD (reference sequence). CDR3 length: 16 residues. CDR3 in DNA: TGCGCCAGCAGTGAGTCTAGCGGGGGCTGGGGGAATGAGCAGTTCTTC. Encoded protein: CASSESSGGWGNEQFF.

The V and J genes are TRBV5-4 and TRBJ1-2; the D is unclear. The germline V gene encodes CDR1 SGHNT and CDR2 YYREEE (reference sequence). With 0 bases removed from V and 4 bases from J, the gap between germline ends came to 13 bases. This CDR3 spans 15 amino acids. Written as DNA, the CDR3 is TGTGCCAGCAGCTTGGTGGGGAGTTTGAGCTATGGCTACACCTTC. Its translation is CASSLVGSLSYGYTF.

The V and J genes are TRBV9 and TRBJ2-3, with 7 positions matching TRBD1. The CDR3 loop spans 17 amino acids. Trimming at V came to 4 bases and at J to 0 bases, leaving 11 bases not matched to a gene. Germline V lookup: CDR1 SGDLS, CDR2 YYNGEE. DNA of the CDR3: TGTGCCAGCAGCTCCCGGACAGGAGAGACTAGCACAGATACGCAGTATTTT. It yields the protein CASSSRTGETSTDTQYF.

The chain employs TRBV7-6 and TRBJ2-5; 7 bases map to TRBD2. V was clipped by 1 base and J by 5 bases; unmatched bases: 7. The CDR3 has 15 amino acids. Germline CDR1 SGHVS, CDR2 FNYEAQ. This chain's CDR3 is CASSLGTSRWETQYF. CDR3 nucleotides: TGTGCCAGCAGCTTAGGGACTAGTCGTTGGGAGACCCAGTACTTC.

The chain recombines TRBV27 with TRBJ1-1; the D is unclear. This CDR3 comprises 14 residues. The V and J ends lost 3 bases and 2 bases respectively, with 10 bases between them. Germline V gene lookup returns CDR1 MNHEY and CDR2 SMNVEV (reference sequence). CDR3 residues: CASSFGHINTEAFF. CDR3 nucleotide sequence: TGTGCCAGCAGTTTCGGGCACATTAACACTGAAGCTTTCTTT.

This rearrangement joins TRBV11-2 to TRBJ2-2; weak D call: TRBD1 (5 bases). The V and J ends lost 5 bases and 2 bases respectively, with 15 bases between them. Germline V gene lookup returns CDR1 SGHAT and CDR2 FQNNGV. The CDR3 length is 16 residues. The CDR3 region is CASSPRTTINTGELFF. In DNA, the CDR3 is TGTGCCAGCAGCCCACGGACAACCATTAACACCGGGGAGCTGTTTTTT.

V gene TRBV2 combines with J gene TRBJ1-1; TRBD1 is a possible D gene (5 bases). Germline V CDR1 and CDR2: SNHLY, FYNNEI. There are 15 residues in the CDR3. Between the trimmed V and J ends, which lost 0 bases and 4 bases, there was a span of 12 bases. CDR3 DNA sequence: TGTGCCAGCAGTGAAGCCGGGGGAGGAAGCACTGAAGCTTTCTTT. Translation gives CASSEAGGGSTEAFF. Supplemented by reference TRBV2 and TRBJ1-1, the full variable domain reads EPEVTQTPSHQVTQMGQEVILRCVPISNHLYFYWYRQILGQKVEFLVSFYNNEISEKSEIFDDQFSVERPDGSNFTLKIRSTKLEDSAMYFCASSEAGGGSTEAFFGQGTRLTVV.

The chain joins TRBV2 to TRBJ1-1, with 8 bases matching TRBD1. This CDR3 comprises 13 residues. Losses at the gene ends were 5 bases for V and 5 bases for J; bases not matched to a gene: 4. Germline CDR1 reads SNHLY; CDR2 reads FYNNEI. The CDR3: CASSSTGGTEAFF. In DNA form, the CDR3 reads TGTGCCAGCAGTTCCACAGGGGGGACTGAAGCTTTCTTT.

V is TRBV19 and J is TRBJ2-3; 12 positions agree with TRBD2. The CDR3 has 18 residues. The germline CDR1 and CDR2 sequences are LNHDA and SQIVND (reference sequence). The V and J ends lost 3 bases and 0 bases, in that order; junction bases with no gene match: 7. The chain's CDR3 is CASSIGLAGLPSTDTQYF. The CDR3 region has the DNA TGTGCCAGTAGTATCGGACTAGCGGGGTTACCTAGCACAGATACGCAGTATTTT.

The CDR3 protein is CASSQMGGPNSYNEQFF. The CDR3 DNA follows: TGTGCCAGTAGCCAAATGGGGGGCCCGAACTCCTACAATGAGCAGTTCTTC. V is TRBV19 and J is TRBJ2-1, with D perhaps given as TRBD1 or TRBD2 (6 bases each). Trimming took 6 bases from V and 0 from J, leaving 18 bases between them. The CDR3 loop spans 17 amino acids. Germline V gene data show CDR1 as LNHDA and CDR2 as SQIVND (reference sequence).

This chain connects TRBV6-5 to TRBJ1-1, with D hard to call. Germline values: CDR1 MNHEY, CDR2 SVGAGI. Trimming shortened V by 2 bases and J by 1 base, and 8 bases separated the two germline ends. CDR3 length equals 14 residues. The CDR3 loop reads CASSYQAGNTEAFF. The CDR3 DNA follows: TGTGCCAGCAGTTACCAGGCGGGGAACACTGAAGCTTTCTTT.

The V gene is TRBV11-1, the J gene TRBJ1-6, with 8 bases identical to TRBD1. V lost 5 bases to trimming and J lost 5 bases; unmatched junction nucleotides: 2. Per germline, CDR1 SGHAT and CDR2 FQDESV (reference sequence). The CDR3 totals 14 residues. The CDR3 reads CASSRTGNNSPLHF. The CDR3 nucleotides are TGTGCCAGCAGCCGGACAGGGAATAATTCACCCCTCCACTTT. The full variable domain, its missing parts supplied by reference TRBV11-1 and TRBJ1-6, is EAEVAQSPRYKITEKSQAVAFWCDPISGHATLYWYRQILGQGPELLVQFQDESVVDDSQLPKDRFSAERLKGVDSTLKIQPAELGDSAMYLCASSRTGNNSPLHFGNGTRLTVT.

This chain uses TRBV11-2 with TRBJ2-1; 7 nucleotides agree with TRBD2. Germline CDR1 and CDR2: SGHAT and FQNNGV. The CDR3 runs to 15 residues. The V and J ends lost 1 base and 7 bases, in that order; junction bases with no gene match: 7. CDR3 sequence reads: CASSLVGAGNNEQFF. For the CDR3, the DNA is TGTGCCAGCAGCTTAGTGGGAGCGGGGAATAATGAGCAGTTCTTC.